This is a list of T cell receptor beta chains from one sample in a study of blood T cell repertoires in COVID-19. Produced via immunoSEQ multiplex PCR; TCRdb's table is partial and in-frame only. Found here are roughly 240,000 clones, about 82% of them singletons; the top ten hold about 9.1%. The sample comprised PBMCs or T cells enriched from blood (not recorded which). The source is a woman aged 45-65 years with acute COVID-19. The CDR3 runs from the conserved cysteine through the conserved F or W. A D gene is named only where the DNA matches it firmly. Part of the rows lack a size; the others show once, few, many or a class for expanded clones.

d_call,v_call,j_call,clone_size,cdr3_nt,cdr3_aa
NA,TRBV6-5,TRBJ1-1,once,TGTGCCAGCAGTTACCGACGACAGGCTGAAGCTTTCTTT,CASSYRRQAEAFF
NA,TRBV30,TRBJ1-5,NA,TGTGCCTGGAGTGCCGGGACACAAGGTTATGGCAATCAGCCCCAGCATTTT,CAWSAGTQGYGNQPQHF
TRBD2,TRBV11-3,TRBJ2-1,NA,TGTGCCAGCAGCCGGACTAGCGGGGGGCAGAATGAGCAGTTCTTC,CASSRTSGGQNEQFF
NA,TRBV19,TRBJ1-1,NA,TGTGCCAGTAGTATTCAGGGGTCCACTGAAGCTTTCTTT,CASSIQGSTEAFF
NA,TRBV3-1/TRBV3-2,TRBJ2-1,NA,TGTGCCAGCAGCCAGTTAGGGCTAGGGAGATACAATGAGCAGTTCTTC,CASSQLGLGRYNEQFF
NA,TRBV19,TRBJ2-7,NA,TGTGCCAGTAGTGTGACAGGAACCTACGAGCAGTACTTC,CASSVTGTYEQYF
NA,TRBV6-2/TRBV6-3,TRBJ1-1,NA,TGTGCCAGCAGCTGGGGCCTACCTGAAGCTTTCTTT,CASSWGLPEAFF
TRBD1,TRBV29-1,TRBJ1-4,NA,TGCAGCGTGGGGACAGGGGGCTCGTATGAAAAACTGTTTTTT,CSVGTGGSYEKLFF
NA,TRBV23-1,TRBJ1-2,once,TGCGCCAGCAGTCATACCTGGACAGAGGGACGGGATGGCTACACCTTC,CASSHTWTEGRDGYTF
TRBD2,TRBV6-5,TRBJ2-5,NA,TGTGCCAGCGGCGGAGCGGGGGGGCCGGAGGAGACCCAGTACTTC,CASGGAGGPEETQYF